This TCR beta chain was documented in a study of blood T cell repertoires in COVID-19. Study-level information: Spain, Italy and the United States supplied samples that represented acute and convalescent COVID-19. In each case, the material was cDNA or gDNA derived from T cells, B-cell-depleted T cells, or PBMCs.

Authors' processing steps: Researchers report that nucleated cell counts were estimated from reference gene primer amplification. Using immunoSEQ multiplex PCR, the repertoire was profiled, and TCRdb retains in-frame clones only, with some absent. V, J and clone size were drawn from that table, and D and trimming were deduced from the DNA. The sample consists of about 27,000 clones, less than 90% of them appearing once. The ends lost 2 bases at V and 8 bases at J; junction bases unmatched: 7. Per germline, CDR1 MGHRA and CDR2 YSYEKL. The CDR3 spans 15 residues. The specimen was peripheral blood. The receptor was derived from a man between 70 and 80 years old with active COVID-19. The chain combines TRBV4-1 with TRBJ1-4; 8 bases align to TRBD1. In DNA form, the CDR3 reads TGCGCCAGCAGCCAACCCCGGGGGGACAGGGAAAAACTGTTTTTT. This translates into CASSQPRGDREKLFF.